The 14 T cell receptor beta chains listed next were all sequenced from one sample in a study of blood T cells in healthy people across ages. PCR was performed a second time for roughly 6 to 12 cycles using a sample-barcoded 5' primer and a J-beta primer mix. TCRdb passed the 5' RACE reads through MiXCR, listing each CDR3 protein once. Of hundreds of thousands of distinct CDR3 sequences listed, 35% to 50% are singletons. The material sequenced was blood. Receptors were obtained from a man older than 75 in good health.

This rearrangement joins TRBV6-1 to TRBJ1-4; possibly TRBD1 for D (6 bases). The CDR3 is made up of 16 amino acids. Germline V gene lookup returns CDR1 MNHNS and CDR2 SASEGT. V lost 0 bases, J lost 4 bases, and 12 bases lay in between. In DNA, the CDR3 is TGTGCCAGCAGTGAAGCGCGGGGGGCCATTAATGAAAAACTGTTTTTT. Protein: CASSEARGAINEKLFF.

This clonotype was counted once. This chain uses TRBV12-3 or TRBV12-4 with TRBJ1-2, with D perhaps TRBD1 (5 bases). The CDR3 consists of 13 residues. Trimming pared 5 bases from V and 8 bases from J, leaving 15 bases between. CDR3 amino acids: CASSRTPGSGYTF. The CDR3 bases are TGTGCCAGCAGTCGAACCCCAGGGAGCGGCTACACCTTC.

Of note for this clonotype: This clone may be a read error of a much larger clone one base away. The DNA of the CDR3 is TGTGCCAGCAGCTTAGGGACAGGGGTGATTTATGGCTACACCTTC. It is translated as CASSLGTGVIYGYTF. The V call is TRBV7-2, the J call TRBJ1-2, with TRBD1 matching 9 bases. CDR3 length: 15 amino acids. Per the germline V gene, CDR1 is SGHTA and CDR2 is FQGNSA. Germline trimming cut 1 base from V and 5 bases from J; bases unmatched to any gene: 5.

The chain uses TRBV11-2 and TRBJ2-1; D possibly uses TRBD1 or TRBD2 (6 bases each). CDR3 length: 15 residues. Germline lookup yields CDR1 SGHAT and CDR2 FQNNGV. Trimming stripped 1 base from V and 8 bases from J, with 15 bases between. The CDR3 nucleotides are TGTGCCAGCAGCTTAGTCGGGGGCTTACAGTATGAGCAGTTCTTC. Translation: CASSLVGGLQYEQFF.

This clonotype was picked up a small number of times. The chain recombines TRBV2 with TRBJ2-1, with D maybe TRBD2 (5 bases). V dropped 8 bases and J dropped 8 bases, with 22 bases sitting between them. In germline, CDR1 is SNHLY, CDR2 FYNNEI. CDR3 length equals 15 residues. In nucleotides, the CDR3 is TGTGCCAGCCTAGAGGGCAGTAGCGCCGTGGATGAGCAGTTCTTC. Translating gives CASLEGSSAVDEQFF.

The rearrangement uses TRBV9 and TRBJ2-1; the match to TRBD2 covers 7 bases. CDR3 length: 16 amino acids. Germline V CDR1 and CDR2: SGDLS, YYNGEE. The junction had 9 bases not matched to a gene; V was cut back by 0 bases and J by 6 bases. DNA for the CDR3: TGTGCCAGCAGCGTAGGGGGGAGGGAGCTAGGCAATGAGCAGTTCTTC. As protein: CASSVGGRELGNEQFF.

This clonotype was seen a handful of times. The V gene is TRBV6-6, the J gene TRBJ2-7, with 11 bases identical to TRBD1. This CDR3 region has 14 residues. V lost 6 bases, J lost 6 bases, and 7 bases stayed unmatched. Germline V gene data show CDR1 as MNHNY and CDR2 as SVGAGI (reference sequence). The CDR3 loop reads CASRDGQGAREQYF. The CDR3 DNA follows: TGTGCCAGCAGAGATGGACAGGGGGCGCGCGAGCAGTACTTC.

This clonotype was counted a few times. The chain couples TRBV5-1 to TRBJ2-2; maybe TRBD1 (5 bases). The germline V gene encodes CDR1 SGHRS and CDR2 YFSETQ. This CDR3 has 19 amino acids. Trimming took 3 bases from V and 5 from J, leaving 26 bases between them. The CDR3 protein is CASSSGAKGLAAGTGELFF. CDR3 DNA sequence: TGCGCCAGCAGCTCTGGTGCAAAGGGCCTCGCAGCAGGGACCGGGGAGCTGTTTTTT.

This chain uses TRBV10-3 with TRBJ1-1; D is uncertain. In germline, CDR1 is ENHRY, CDR2 SYGVKD. The length of the CDR3 is 16 residues. V shed 3 bases and J shed 7 bases, with 21 bases lying between them. CDR3 amino acids: CAISEQPAGPILEAFF. For the CDR3, the DNA is TGTGCCATCAGTGAACAGCCGGCAGGACCTATCCTTGAAGCTTTCTTT.

V gene TRBV20-1 combines with J gene TRBJ2-2; 11 bases fit TRBD2. The germline V gene has CDR1 DFQATT and CDR2 SNEGSKA (reference sequence). V lost 0 bases to trimming and J lost 6 bases; unmatched junction nucleotides: 9. The CDR3 length is 17 residues. The CDR3 DNA is TGCAGTGCTAGAGATATACAACTAGCGGGAGTGTCCGGGGAGCTGTTTTTT. It yields the protein CSARDIQLAGVSGELFF.

This clonotype was detected only a few times. The rearrangement joins TRBV20-1 to TRBJ1-2; unclear D gene. This CDR3 has 14 amino acids. Germline V gene data show CDR1 as DFQATT and CDR2 as SNEGSKA (reference sequence). Trimming cost V 6 bases and J 1 base, with 15 bases left between them. The CDR3 reads CSATPRRSNYGYTF. The CDR3 DNA follows: TGCAGTGCCACTCCCCGAAGGAGTAACTATGGCTACACCTTC.

The chain recombines TRBV7-2 with TRBJ2-3; possibly TRBD2 for D (6 bases). V shed 5 bases and J shed 5 bases, with 17 bases lying between them. The CDR3 spans 15 residues. Germline-derived CDR1 and CDR2 are SGHTA and FQGNSA. CDR3 nucleotide sequence: TGTGCCAGCAGCCAACGGTCCGCGGGGAAAGATACGCAGTATTTT. Its protein product is CASSQRSAGKDTQYF.

This clonotype came up many times. The chain couples TRBV29-1 to TRBJ2-5; D gene uncertain. Trimming removed 4 bases from V and 1 base from J, with 7 bases in between. Germline V lookup: CDR1 SQVTM, CDR2 ANQGSEA. This CDR3 comprises 12 residues. The DNA for the CDR3 is TGCAGCGTTGGGGTGAGCCAAGAGACCCAGTACTTC. As protein: CSVGVSQETQYF.

The table lists this clonotype with a few counts. The gene calls are TRBV29-1 and TRBJ2-5; D is uncertain. There are 12 residues in the CDR3. Germline values: CDR1 SQVTM, CDR2 ANQGSEA. V gave up 4 bases and J gave up 5 bases, with 11 bases separating them. The CDR3: CSVVVTHETQYF. The CDR3, as DNA: TGCAGCGTTGTGGTGACTCACGAGACCCAGTACTTC.